Below, one T cell receptor beta chain is given with its context. No antigen is known for it. This record belongs to a study of T cell responses to AZD1222 COVID-19 vaccine. The study's findings and limits: Regions 160-218 and 743-854 held dominance among vaccine-associated CD4 TCRs, which spanned spike. Donors were mostly white British, more females; clonal diversity possibly underestimated.

Profiling relied on immunoSEQ multiplex PCR, and the TCRdb table lists in-frame clones only, not all of them. The sample yields about 18,000 clones, roughly 76% seen once. V shed 3 bases and J 4 bases; nucleotides not matched to a gene: 10. The CDR3 contains 15 residues. Germline V gene lookup returns CDR1 SGHRS and CDR2 YFSETQ. Pooling covered second doses at about 4 or about 12 weeks. The sequenced sample was peripheral blood, obtained 28 days after the second AZD1222 dose. The chain couples TRBV5-1 to TRBJ2-7; TRBD1 matches 7 bases. The source is an adult who received the AZD1222 COVID-19 vaccine. This CDR3 is CASSSPGTAAYEQYF. CDR3 sequence (DNA): TGCGCCAGCAGCTCCCCCGGGACAGCAGCTTACGAGCAGTACTTC.